A selection of T cell receptor beta chains follows, all from one sample in a study of response to subunit inactivated influenza vaccine. TCRdb re-called the RT-PCR reads through MiXCR, storing one row per CDR3 protein. This sample has about 620,000 distinct CDR3 sequences, with 11% found just once. These data are also associated with another study on T cells expressing NK-cell markers.

This sample comprised PBMCs from blood, obtained on the day of vaccination. The receptors come from a man in his forties or fifties who received an inactivated influenza vaccine. The CDR3 runs from the conserved cysteine through the conserved F or W. Size tells how often a clone was seen (once, few, many) or the class of an expanded clone, and some rows leave it out.

v_gene | abundance | CDR3aa
TRBV5-5 | - | CASSRRTGSNTGELFF
TRBV29-1 | - | CSVSGGPDTQYF
TRBV5-1 | - | CASQEPQETQYF
TRBV5-1 | few | CASSLVVHYEQYF
TRBV7-8 | few | CASSLDWASRSYNEQFF
TRBV7-9 | - | CASSDRGLSTGELFF
TRBV20-1 | few | CSARLAGVSSGEQYF
TRBV20-1 | few | CSASISPNSPLHF
TRBV6-5 | once | CASSSSRLNSPLHF
TRBV7-9 | few | CASSLAGANYEQYF
TRBV2 | few | CASRPRLEAGVQETQYF
TRBV15 | - | CATSRPLGLAASYEQYF
TRBV29-1 | few | CSGRPTGDTQYF
TRBV5-1 | - | CASSLQRLAGETQYF
TRBV7-2 | few | CASSFPSQETQYF
TRBV28 | few | CASSLRDPGNTIYF
TRBV24-1 | few | CATSETSGRAANEQFF
TRBV6-5 | few | CASSYFLAGINYEQYF
TRBV20-1 | few | CSARPSGGGDEQFF
TRBV7-8 | - | CASSPRTGPTDTQYF
TRBV18 | - | CASSPRMVNNYGYTF
TRBV18 | - | CASSPGAGPYNEQFF
TRBV12-3/TRBV12-4 | few | CATHATGELFF
TRBV20-1 | - | CSASGLGGLAGGSSYEQYF
TRBV6-2/TRBV6-3 | few | CASTLVLRTDTQYF
TRBV12-3/TRBV12-4 | - | CASSFDGGGNNEQFF
TRBV2 | - | CATRVSRNEQYF
TRBV27 | few | CASSWLAGAGNEQFF
TRBV12-3/TRBV12-4 | few | CASRRRLDEQFF
TRBV6-2/TRBV6-3 | - | CASRRLAGQETQYF
TRBV6-1 | few | CASSNPGLGTDTQYF
TRBV7-2 | - | CASSFWPSGDLGEQYF
TRBV27 | few | CASSLTRQGPVVQFF
TRBV9 | many | CASSVHVGQTTDTQYF
TRBV2 | - | CASSESSTQYF
TRBV27 | - | CASSSTGLAGYNEQFF
TRBV27 | many | CASSSGLAYYNEQFF
TRBV29-1 | - | CSVGTGVRETQYF
TRBV15 | few | CATSRGPSGTSGANVLTF
TRBV27 | - | CASSFISGLAGGSSYNEQFF
TRBV7-2 | - | CASSPLPYNEQFF
TRBV12-3/TRBV12-4 | - | CASSPTENYGYTF
TRBV19 | - | CASSIDRGGDYEQYF
TRBV29-1 | few | CSVGLGRVAGQNIQYF
TRBV18 | few | CASSRADRAHEQYF
TRBV4-3 | - | CASSQDFGREINQPQHF
TRBV20-1 | - | CSATGDNTGTQYF
TRBV6-1 | - | CASSEWSGTPYNEQFF
TRBV20-1 | few | CSAGSVFYGYTF
TRBV24-1 | few | CATSDAASGGPWNEQFF
TRBV20-1 | many | CSARPGASTDTQYF
TRBV7-8 | few | CASSVTGTPYEQYF
TRBV12-3/TRBV12-4 | - | CASSFVGGTEAFF
TRBV28 | - | CASSLAGLGTYEQYF
TRBV12-3/TRBV12-4 | - | CASSLARAGTAQYF
TRBV12-3/TRBV12-4 | many | CASSRTDQETQYF
TRBV15 | few | CATSRDKRRQETQYF
TRBV10-2 | few | CASSGGPDSGANVLTF